Each of the 11 T cell receptor beta chains below was sequenced from the same sample in a study of blood T cell repertoires in COVID-19. The table came from immunoSEQ multiplex PCR; TCRdb's copy has only in-frame clones and leaves some out. The table records some 170,000 clones, about 91% of them present only once. The material sequenced was peripheral blood. Receptors originate from a woman between 45 and 60 years old with acute or convalescent COVID-19.

The chain carries TRBV6-1 and TRBJ1-5; the match to TRBD1 covers 8 bases. The CDR3 sequence is 18 residues long. V dropped 6 bases and J dropped 0; count of bases not matched to a gene: 13. Germline V gives CDR1 MNHNS, CDR2 SASEGT. CDR3 residues: CASSETVQGVYSNQPQHF. The CDR3, as DNA: TGTGCCAGCAGCGAAACGGTACAGGGGGTTTATAGCAATCAGCCCCAGCATTTT.

The chain employs TRBV10-3 and TRBJ1-6, with 8 bases aligning to TRBD1. CDR1 and CDR2 (germline): ENHRY, SYGVKD. The CDR3 extends over 14 amino acids. The V gene end was trimmed by 8 bases and the J gene end by 9 bases; junction bases not matched to a gene: 9. The chain's CDR3 is CAIGGETGASPLHF. CDR3 in DNA: TGTGCCATCGGGGGTGAGACAGGGGCTTCACCCCTCCACTTT.

The genes are TRBV12-5 and TRBJ1-2; 8 bases are shared with TRBD1. Germline V gives CDR1 LGHNT, CDR2 FRNRAP. The CDR3 length is 14 residues. Germline trimming cut 7 bases from V and 7 bases from J; bases unmatched to any gene: 11. The CDR3 loop reads CASALDREFGGYTF. The CDR3 DNA follows: TGTGCTAGTGCCCTGGACAGGGAATTCGGTGGCTACACCTTC.

The rearrangement links TRBV6-5 to TRBJ2-1, with 9 bases matching TRBD2. The germline V gene has CDR1 MNHEY and CDR2 SVGAGI. The CDR3 length is 14 residues. The V segment lost 5 bases and the J segment 6 bases; nucleotides outside the gene matches: 5. CDR3 bases: TGTGCCAGCAGTACGGGACTAGCCCTCAATGAGCAGTTCTTC. Encoded protein: CASSTGLALNEQFF.

The chain has TRBV2 and TRBJ1-2; TRBD1 matches at 11 bases. The CDR3 is 17 residues long. Germline CDR1 is SNHLY and CDR2 is FYNNEI. Trimming removed 7 bases from V and 5 bases from J; junction bases left unmatched: 15. In DNA, the CDR3 is TGTGCCAGCACAGGGGGCCGGACAGGGGGCGCCTTGTATGGCTACACCTTC. Its translation is CASTGGRTGGALYGYTF. Full variable domain (rest looked up from reference TRBV2 and TRBJ1-2): EPEVTQTPSHQVTQMGQEVILRCVPISNHLYFYWYRQILGQKVEFLVSFYNNEISEKSEIFDDQFSVERPDGSNFTLKIRSTKLEDSAMYFCASTGGRTGGALYGYTFGSGTRLTVV.

The chain has TRBV30 and TRBJ2-5; D is unresolved. Germline loops: CDR1 GTSNPN, CDR2 SVGIG (reference sequence). Deletions cut 4 bases from V and 4 bases from J, with 10 bases between. The CDR3 is 12 residues long. CDR3 coding DNA: TGTGCCTGGATGAGCGTCGGAGAGACCCAGTACTTC. Translated: CAWMSVGETQYF.

The chain combines TRBV5-4 with TRBJ2-3; tentative D call: TRBD1 (5 bases). Germline V gene lookup returns CDR1 SGHNT and CDR2 YYREEE (reference sequence). The CDR3 consists of 15 residues. Trimming removed 4 bases at V and 4 bases at J, with 16 bases between. The CDR3 nucleotides are TGTGCCAGCAGCCTCCCGGTAAGGGGCGCAGATACGCAGTATTTT. Its protein product is CASSLPVRGADTQYF.

This clone was seen once. This chain connects TRBV30 to TRBJ1-1; D gene uncertain. CDR3 length: 13 residues. Germline V lookup: CDR1 GTSNPN, CDR2 SVGIG (reference sequence). Trimming took 2 bases from V and 0 from J, leaving 7 bases between them. CDR3 sequence reads: CAWSPGLNTEAFF. As DNA, the CDR3 is TGTGCCTGGAGTCCAGGATTGAACACTGAAGCTTTCTTT.

This clone was detected a few times. The chain carries TRBV7-2 and TRBJ2-3; the match to TRBD1 covers 8 bases. The CDR3 sequence is 14 residues long. CDR1 and CDR2 (germline): SGHTA, FQGNSA. The J segment lost 5 bases and the V segment lost 3 bases, leaving 4 bases of the junction unmatched. In DNA, the CDR3 is TGTGCCAGCAGCTTCAGGGGGCGTGAAGATACGCAGTATTTT. It translates to CASSFRGREDTQYF.

This clone was recorded a few times. CDR3 sequence (DNA): TGTGCCAGCAGGCTCATTGCTGGGGGCTTGGGCTATGGCTACACCTTC. Amino acids: CASRLIAGGLGYGYTF. The rearrangement links TRBV7-2 to TRBJ1-2, with a possible D match to TRBD1 (6 bases). Per germline, CDR1 SGHTA and CDR2 FQGNSA. V lost 6 bases and J lost 4, with 21 bases in between. The CDR3 has 16 amino acids. Variable domain in full (rest from reference TRBV7-2 and TRBJ1-2): GAGVSQSPSNKVTEKGKDVELRCDPISGHTALYWYRQSLGQGLEFLIYFQGNSAPDKSGLPSDRFSAERTGGSVSTLTIQRTQQEDSAVYLCASRLIAGGLGYGYTFGSGTRLTVV.

This clone appeared a few times. V and J are TRBV6-2 or TRBV6-3 and TRBJ2-7; 15 nucleotides align to TRBD2. The CDR3 is 15 amino acids. CDR1 and CDR2 from the germline V gene are MNHEY and SVGEGT. The junction had 8 bases not matched to a gene; V was cut back by 2 bases and J by 12 bases. CDR3 in amino acids: CASSYPAGLAGGRYF. The CDR3 bases are TGTGCCAGCAGTTACCCCGCGGGACTAGCGGGGGGCCGGTACTTC.